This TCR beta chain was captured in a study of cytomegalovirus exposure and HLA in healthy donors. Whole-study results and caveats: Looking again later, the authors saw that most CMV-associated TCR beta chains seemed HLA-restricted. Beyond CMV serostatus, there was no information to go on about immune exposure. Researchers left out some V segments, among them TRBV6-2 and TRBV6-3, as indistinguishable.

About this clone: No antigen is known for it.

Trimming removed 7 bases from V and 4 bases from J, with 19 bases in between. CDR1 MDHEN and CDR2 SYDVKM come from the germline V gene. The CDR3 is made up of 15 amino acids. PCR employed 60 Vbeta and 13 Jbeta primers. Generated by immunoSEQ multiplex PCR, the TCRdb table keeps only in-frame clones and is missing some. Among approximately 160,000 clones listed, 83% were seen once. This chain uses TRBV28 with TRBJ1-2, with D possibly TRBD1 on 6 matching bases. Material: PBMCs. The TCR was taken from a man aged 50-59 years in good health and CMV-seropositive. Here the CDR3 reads CASNPIQGPSYGYTF. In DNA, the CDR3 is TGTGCCAGCAATCCGATACAGGGACCCTCCTATGGCTACACCTTC.